These 32 T cell receptor beta chains came from one sample sequenced in a study of T cells in Graves' hyperthyroidism and ophthalmopathy. Amplification targeted TCR beta CDR3 regions from RNA transcripts. Carried out on the TCR CDR3, a first-round RT-PCR used the HTBI primer set. MiXCR, run by TCRdb on the multiplex PCR reads, gives a single entry per CDR3 protein. The table has approximately 640,000 distinct CDR3 sequences, around 15% seen once. Material: blood. The receptors come from a middle-aged man with Graves' hyperthyroidism.

This clonotype turned up a few times. The rearrangement uses TRBV19 and TRBJ2-5; 11 bases agree with TRBD1. CDR1 and CDR2 from the germline V gene are LNHDA and SQIVND (reference sequence). The CDR3 covers 16 residues. Trimming cost V 1 base and J 5 bases; bases outside gene matches: 6. The CDR3 DNA reads as TGTGCCAGTAGTATAGTCGGGACAGGGGGTTGGGAGACCCAGTACTTC. Residues: CASSIVGTGGWETQYF.

This clonotype was seen repeatedly, ten times or more. The chain joins TRBV12-3 or TRBV12-4 to TRBJ2-1, with TRBD2 identical over 12 bases. This CDR3 spans 16 amino acids. The V gene end was trimmed by 5 bases and the J gene end by 7 bases; junction bases not matched to a gene: 9. The CDR3 coding sequence is TGTGCCAGCAGTCCTCCCGGACTAGCGGGAATAAATGAGCAGTTCTTC. It translates to CASSPPGLAGINEQFF.

Many counts were recorded for this clonotype. V usage is TRBV3-1 and J usage is TRBJ1-2, with D possibly TRBD1 on 5 matching bases. The V and J ends lost 4 bases and 0 bases respectively, with 12 bases between them. CDR1 and CDR2 (germline): LGHDT, YNNKEL (reference sequence). The CDR3 spans 15 residues. The CDR3 reads CASSPRTGTNYGYTF. For the CDR3, the DNA is TGTGCCAGCAGCCCCCGCACAGGCACTAACTATGGCTACACCTTC. Looking up the rest from reference TRBV3-1 and TRBJ1-2 gives the full variable domain: DTAVSQTPKYLVTQMGNDKSIKCEQNLGHDTMYWYKQDSKKFLKIMFSYNNKELIINETVPNRFSPKSPDKAHLNLHINSLELGDSAVYFCASSPRTGTNYGYTFGSGTRLTVV.

This clonotype was detected ten times or more. The chain is built from TRBV28 and TRBJ2-5; 9 nucleotides match TRBD1. Germline assignment: CDR1 MDHEN and CDR2 SYDVKM. CDR3 size: 18 residues. J gave up 5 bases and V 0 bases, and 13 bases lay outside the gene matches. CDR3 sequence reads: CASSLWGGGQGIFETQYF. The CDR3, as DNA: TGTGCCAGCAGTTTATGGGGAGGGGGACAGGGCATTTTCGAGACCCAGTACTTC.

The chain employs TRBV5-1 and TRBJ1-1; TRBD1 is a possible D gene (5 bases). Trimming took off 1 base at V and 4 bases at J, with 14 bases between the two ends. The CDR3 sequence is 15 residues long. From germline, CDR1 is SGHRS and CDR2 YFSETQ. CDR3 nucleotides: TGCGCCAGCAGCTTGCACGAGGGGACGGGCACTGAAGCTTTCTTT. Translation gives CASSLHEGTGTEAFF.

Comment on this clonotype: The CDR3 ends on some other residue instead of the conserved phenylalanine or tryptophan, so this is likely a read error. This rearrangement joins TRBV28 to TRBJ2-2; D perhaps matches TRBD2 (6 bases). Trimming stripped 3 bases from V and 2 bases from J, with 7 bases between. Germline CDR1 and CDR2: MDHEN and SYDVKM. The CDR3 has 14 amino acids. The DNA for the CDR3 is TGTGCCAGCAGTTTCGGGGGTAACACCGGGGAGCTGTTTCTT. Translated: CASSFGGNTGELFL.

This clonotype was detected a few times. The CDR3 nucleotides read TGTGCCGCAGGTCCTAGCGGGAAGAGCTACCTCACAGATACGCAGTATTTT. Translation gives CAAGPSGKSYLTDTQYF. The chain joins TRBV5-6 to TRBJ2-3; 9 bases map to TRBD2. The CDR3 runs to 17 residues. Looked up from germline, CDR1 is SGHDT and CDR2 is YYEEEE. V was clipped by 10 bases and J by 2 bases; unmatched bases: 17.

A word on this clonotype: One junction end does not reproduce the germline sequence, and a read error may be involved. The chain links TRBV24-1 to TRBJ1-5; the D is unclear. Germline V gives CDR1 KGHDR, CDR2 SFDVKD. The CDR3 has 17 amino acids. DNA for the CDR3: TGTGCCATCAGTGATTCCCGCCAGGAGATTAGCAATCAGCCCCAGCATTTT. Amino acid sequence: CAISDSRQEISNQPQHF.

With respect to this clonotype: The junction departs from germline at one end; a sequencing error may be responsible. The chain uses TRBV6-5 and TRBJ2-5; 12 bases are shared with TRBD2. This CDR3 is 14 amino acids long. The germline gives CDR1 MNHEY, CDR2 SVGAGI. The CDR3 DNA sequence: TGTGCCAGCAGTTACCCGACTAGCGGGGGACCCCTGGACTTC. Protein: CASSYPTSGGPLDF.

The chain uses TRBV6-5 and TRBJ1-5; no definite D call. V lost 8 bases and J lost 4, with 21 bases in between. Germline assignment: CDR1 MNHEY and CDR2 SVGAGI. This CDR3 has 16 residues. This chain's CDR3 is CASGSFRSSANQPQHF. The CDR3 nucleotides are TGTGCCAGCGGTTCCTTCCGGAGCTCCGCAAATCAGCCCCAGCATTTT.

At least ten counts were recorded for this clonotype. V gene TRBV27 combines with J gene TRBJ2-1; D may be TRBD2 (6 bases). The CDR3 covers 15 residues. CDR1 and CDR2 from the germline V gene are MNHEY and SMNVEV (reference sequence). V was trimmed by 6 bases and J by 7 bases, leaving 19 bases between them. The CDR3 DNA follows: TGTGCCAGCAGACGAGCGGGCGCCCCTATGAATGAGCAGTTCTTC. Residues: CASRRAGAPMNEQFF.

The rearrangement uses TRBV3-2 and TRBJ2-1. TRBV3-2 constitutes a pseudogene. The CDR3 is 16 residues long. DNA for the CDR3: TGTGCCAGCAGCCCCGACCCTACGACACTCCGAAATGAGCAGTTCTTC. This codes for CASSPDPTTLRNEQFF.

In DNA, the CDR3 is TGCAGTGCTGTGAGGGGTTACGAGCAGTACTTC. Its translation is CSAVRGYEQYF. The chain has TRBV20-1 and TRBJ2-7; tentatively, D is TRBD1 or TRBD2 (5 bases each). This CDR3 comprises 11 residues. From germline, CDR1 is DFQATT and CDR2 SNEGSKA (reference sequence). Between the trimmed V and J ends, which lost 5 bases and 4 bases, there was a span of 9 bases.

V is TRBV4-1 and J is TRBJ2-7, with D perhaps TRBD2 (5 bases). The CDR3 runs 15 residues. Trimming removed 0 bases from V and 0 bases from J, with 9 bases in between. Germline V gene sequence: CDR1 MGHRA, CDR2 YSYEKL. The CDR3 DNA is TGCGCCAGCAGCCAAGACAGCGGTTACTCCTACGAGCAGTACTTC. Protein sequence: CASSQDSGYSYEQYF.

There are many counts of this clonotype. The J gene is TRBJ2-7, the V gene TRBV29-1, with a weak D call TRBD1 (6 bases). The germline CDR1 and CDR2 sequences are SQVTM and ANQGSEA. The CDR3 totals 16 residues. Trimming left V 5 bases short and J 2 bases short, with 22 bases between. This CDR3 is CSVTTRGKRPTYEQYF. CDR3 bases: TGCAGCGTTACTACCAGGGGCAAGCGTCCCACCTACGAGCAGTACTTC.

The rearrangement joins TRBV20-1 to TRBJ1-2, with D unresolved. Germline V gives CDR1 DFQATT, CDR2 SNEGSKA (reference sequence). Trimming took 3 bases from V and 4 from J, leaving 12 bases between them. This CDR3 region has 13 residues. The CDR3 here is CSASHYSSYGYTF. Written as DNA, the CDR3 is TGCAGTGCTAGTCACTACAGTTCCTATGGCTACACCTTC.

This clonotype came up many times. The rearrangement links TRBV5-1 to TRBJ1-1, with 12 bases matching TRBD1. V dropped 4 bases and J dropped 4; count of bases not matched to a gene: 8. Germline V gene data show CDR1 as SGHRS and CDR2 as YFSETQ. CDR3 length: 16 amino acids. CDR3 in DNA: TGCGCCAGCAGCGTTGGGACAGGGGGCACGGGCACTGAAGCTTTCTTT. The encoded protein is CASSVGTGGTGTEAFF.

The genes are TRBV7-9 and TRBJ2-1; unclear D gene. With 1 base removed from V and 7 bases from J, the gap between germline ends came to 8 bases. Germline V lookup: CDR1 SEHNR, CDR2 FQNEAQ (reference sequence). There are 13 residues in the CDR3. As DNA, the CDR3 is TGTGCCAGCAGCTTAGTAACAGAAAATGAGCAGTTCTTC. This sequence encodes CASSLVTENEQFF. The full variable domain, its missing parts supplied by reference TRBV7-9 and TRBJ2-1, is DTGVSQNPRHKITKRGQNVTFRCDPISEHNRLYWYRQTLGQGPEFLTYFQNEAQLEKSRLLSDRFSAERPKGSFSTLEIQRTEQGDSAMYLCASSLVTENEQFFGPGTRLTVL.

This clonotype was seen repeatedly, ten times or more. At one end the junction does not follow the germline gene, possibly because of a read error. The CDR3 spells CPSSPKPGGRGNTEAFF. Here the CDR3 DNA reads TGTCCCAGCAGCCCCAAACCGGGGGGCCGGGGGAACACTGAAGCTTTCTTT. This chain joins TRBV28 and TRBJ1-1; the D gene is possibly TRBD1 (6 bases). Germline CDR1 MDHEN, CDR2 SYDVKM. The CDR3 is 17 amino acids.

This clonotype came up a few times. This sequence joins TRBV6-1 and TRBJ2-2; 7 bases match TRBD1. Unmatched junction bases numbered 6, after V lost 8 bases and J lost 3 bases. Germline values: CDR1 MNHNS, CDR2 SASEGT. The CDR3 sequence is 14 residues long. The CDR3 reads CASRRQGYTGELFF. Written as DNA, the CDR3 is TGTGCCAGCCGCAGACAGGGATACACCGGGGAGCTGTTTTTT.

The chain couples TRBV6-2 or TRBV6-3 to TRBJ2-1; TRBD2 might be the D (6 bases). This CDR3 is built from 14 residues. V was pared by 8 bases and J by 8 bases, with 19 bases between. Per germline, CDR1 MNHEY and CDR2 SVGEGT. CDR3 sequence: CASELGLAAHEQFF. The CDR3 DNA follows: TGTGCCAGCGAACTGGGACTCGCGGCCCATGAGCAGTTCTTC.

The chain employs TRBV6-2 or TRBV6-3 and TRBJ1-2; no clear D. V lost 6 bases to trimming and J lost 6 bases, with 23 bases between them. Germline lookup yields CDR1 MNHEY and CDR2 SVGEGT. The CDR3 has 16 residues. This CDR3 is CASSIPFIQSFNGYTF. The CDR3 region has the DNA TGTGCCAGCAGCATCCCGTTTATCCAGTCTTTCAATGGCTACACCTTC.

The chain carries TRBV28 and TRBJ2-2; D remains ambiguous. Deletions cut 7 bases from V and 0 bases from J, with 6 bases between. This CDR3 has 13 amino acids. The germline V gene encodes CDR1 MDHEN and CDR2 SYDVKM. CDR3 coding DNA: TGTGCCAGCAATAGCCCGAACACCGGGGAGCTGTTTTTT. It codes for CASNSPNTGELFF. Drawing the rest from reference TRBV28 and TRBJ2-2, the complete variable domain is DVKVTQSSRYLVKRTGEKVFLECVQDMDHENMFWYRQDPGLGLRLIYFSYDVKMKEKGDIPEGYSVSREKKERFSLILESASTNQTSMYLCASNSPNTGELFFGEGSRLTVL.

On this clonotype itself: A much larger clonotype is one base distant, so this may be a read error. This chain links TRBV3-1 with TRBJ1-1; D not resolved. CDR1 and CDR2 from the germline V gene are LGHDT and YNNKEL (reference sequence). V lost 2 bases, J lost 7 bases, and 8 bases lay in between. This CDR3 is 12 amino acids long. CDR3 loop: CASSQFDIEAFF. In DNA, the CDR3 is TGTGCCAGCAGCCAATTTGACATTGAAGCTTTCTTT.

V and J are TRBV20-1 and TRBJ2-1; no clear D gene. Deletions cut 2 bases from V and 7 bases from J, with 9 bases between. The germline V gene encodes CDR1 DFQATT and CDR2 SNEGSKA (reference sequence). This CDR3 is built from 12 residues. The CDR3, as DNA: TGCAGTGCTAGAAAGGGTCTTAATGAGCAGTTCTTC. Translated: CSARKGLNEQFF.

In its sample, this clonotype was seen a few times. The V gene is TRBV20-1, the J gene TRBJ2-3, with TRBD2 matching over 10 bases. Germline-derived CDR1 and CDR2 are DFQATT and SNEGSKA (reference sequence). The junction had 8 bases not matched to a gene; V was cut back by 5 bases and J by 3 bases. CDR3 size: 15 residues. The CDR3 loop reads CSARNSGRPTDTQYF. CDR3 nucleotide sequence: TGCAGTGCTCGTAATAGCGGGAGGCCGACAGATACGCAGTATTTT.

This clonotype was seen ten or more times. CDR3 protein: CASSSNQGTANGNTIYF. DNA of the CDR3: TGTGCCAGCAGTTCGAATCAGGGGACAGCCAACGGAAACACCATATATTTT. The V gene is TRBV28, the J gene TRBJ1-3; 7 positions agree with TRBD1. Germline V gene lookup returns CDR1 MDHEN and CDR2 SYDVKM. The V and J ends lost 4 bases and 4 bases, in that order; junction bases with no gene match: 13. CDR3 size: 17 residues.

The chain couples TRBV19 to TRBJ1-1; D perhaps matches TRBD1 (6 bases). Trimming left V 9 bases short and J 0 bases short, with 11 bases between. Germline V CDR1 and CDR2: LNHDA, SQIVND (reference sequence). The CDR3 loop spans 13 amino acids. Here the CDR3 reads CASRDTVNTEAFF. CDR3 bases: TGTGCCAGCCGGGACACTGTGAACACTGAAGCTTTCTTT. Full variable domain (rest looked up from reference TRBV19 and TRBJ1-1): DGGITQSPKYLFRKEGQNVTLSCEQNLNHDAMYWYRQDPGQGLRLIYYSQIVNDFQKGDIAEGYSVSREKKESFPLTVTSAQKNPTAFYLCASRDTVNTEAFFGQGTRLTVV.

This clonotype came up many times. The chain's CDR3 is CASSHSAGVVEQFF. Here the CDR3 DNA reads TGTGCCAGCAGTCATTCGGCGGGCGTAGTGGAGCAGTTCTTC. V usage is TRBV2 and J usage is TRBJ2-1, with D possibly TRBD2 on 5 matching bases. V was cut by 5 bases and J by 10 bases, with 18 bases left in between. Germline V CDR1 and CDR2: SNHLY, FYNNEI. CDR3 length equals 14 residues.

This clonotype appeared many times. The chain carries TRBV28 and TRBJ2-3, with D unresolved. Germline values: CDR1 MDHEN, CDR2 SYDVKM. CDR3 length: 12 amino acids. V was pared by 6 bases and J by 2 bases, with 6 bases between. In DNA, the CDR3 is TGTGCCAGCAGCTCTGACACAGATACGCAGTATTTT. This gives the protein CASSSDTDTQYF.

For this clonotype: No conserved phenylalanine or tryptophan is present at the end of the CDR3, so a read error is the likely explanation. The V call is TRBV10-3, the J call TRBJ2-7; TRBD2 agrees at 10 bases. The CDR3 consists of 17 residues. V gave up 2 bases and J gave up 5 bases; unmatched junction bases: 12. Germline values: CDR1 ENHRY, CDR2 SYGVKD. In DNA form, the CDR3 reads TGTGCCATCAGTGAGGCCCTAGCGGGAGAGTATTTCGACGAGCAGTACCTC. Its translation: CAISEALAGEYFDEQYL.

This clonotype was counted at least ten times. The chain links TRBV30 to TRBJ2-7; D ambiguous. The germline gives CDR1 GTSNPN, CDR2 SVGIG (reference sequence). Trimming shortened V by 2 bases and J by 6 bases, and 14 bases separated the two germline ends. CDR3 length: 13 residues. The CDR3 nucleotides are TGTGCCTGGAGTACTACAGCTCTCGGCGAGCAGTACTTC. Translation gives CAWSTTALGEQYF. Combining the CDR3 with reference TRBV30 and TRBJ2-7 gives the whole variable domain SQTIHQWPATLVQPVGSPLSLECTVEGTSNPNLYWYRQAAGRGLQLLFYSVGIGQISSEVPQNLSASRPQDRQFILSSKKLLLSDSGFYLCAWSTTALGEQYFGPGTRLTVT.